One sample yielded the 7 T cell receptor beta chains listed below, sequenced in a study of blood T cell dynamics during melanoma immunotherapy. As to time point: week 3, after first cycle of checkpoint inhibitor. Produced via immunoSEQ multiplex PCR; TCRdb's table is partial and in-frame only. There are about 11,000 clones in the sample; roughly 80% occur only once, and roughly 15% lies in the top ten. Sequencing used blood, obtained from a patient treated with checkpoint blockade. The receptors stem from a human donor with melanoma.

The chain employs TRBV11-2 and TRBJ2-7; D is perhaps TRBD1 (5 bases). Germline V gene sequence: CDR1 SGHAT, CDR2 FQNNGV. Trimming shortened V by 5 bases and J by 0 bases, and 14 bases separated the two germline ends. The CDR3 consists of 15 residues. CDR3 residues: CASSLTTVRSYEQYF. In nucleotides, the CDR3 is TGTGCCAGCAGCCTAACGACAGTCCGCTCCTACGAGCAGTACTTC.

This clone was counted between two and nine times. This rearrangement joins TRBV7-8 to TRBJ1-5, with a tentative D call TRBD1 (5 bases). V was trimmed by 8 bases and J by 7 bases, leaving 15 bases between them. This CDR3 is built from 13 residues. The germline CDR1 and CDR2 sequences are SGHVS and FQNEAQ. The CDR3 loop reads CASRREIGQPQHF. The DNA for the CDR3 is TGTGCCAGCCGCAGGGAGATCGGGCAGCCCCAGCATTTT.

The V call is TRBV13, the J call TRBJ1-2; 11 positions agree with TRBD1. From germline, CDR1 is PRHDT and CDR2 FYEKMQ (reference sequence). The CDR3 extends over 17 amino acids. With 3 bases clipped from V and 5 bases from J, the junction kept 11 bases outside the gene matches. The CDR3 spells CASSFRTGGDRGYGYTF. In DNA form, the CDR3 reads TGTGCCAGCAGCTTCCGGACAGGGGGCGATCGTGGGTATGGCTACACCTTC.

The CDR3 DNA follows: TGTGCCAGCAGCTCTAGTTTGGGGGGGCGCGGCTATGGCTACACCTTC. Its protein product is CASSSSLGGRGYGYTF. This chain joins TRBV7-2 and TRBJ1-2, with D possibly TRBD1 on 6 matching bases. The CDR3 is 16 residues long. Trimming cost V 4 bases and J 4 bases, with 19 bases left between them. CDR1 and CDR2 (germline): SGHTA, FQGNSA.

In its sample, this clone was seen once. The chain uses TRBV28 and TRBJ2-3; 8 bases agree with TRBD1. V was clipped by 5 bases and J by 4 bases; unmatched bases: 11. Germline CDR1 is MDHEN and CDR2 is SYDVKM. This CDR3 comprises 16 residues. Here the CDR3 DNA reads TGTGCCAGCAGTCAAGGGACAGGCGGGATCTCAGATACGCAGTATTTT. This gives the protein CASSQGTGGISDTQYF.

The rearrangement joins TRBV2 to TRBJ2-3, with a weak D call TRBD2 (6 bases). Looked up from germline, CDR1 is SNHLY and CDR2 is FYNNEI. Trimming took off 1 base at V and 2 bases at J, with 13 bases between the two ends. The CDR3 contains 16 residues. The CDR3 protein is CASSEGGGVITDTQYF. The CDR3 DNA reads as TGTGCCAGCAGTGAAGGCGGCGGGGTGATCACAGATACGCAGTATTTT.

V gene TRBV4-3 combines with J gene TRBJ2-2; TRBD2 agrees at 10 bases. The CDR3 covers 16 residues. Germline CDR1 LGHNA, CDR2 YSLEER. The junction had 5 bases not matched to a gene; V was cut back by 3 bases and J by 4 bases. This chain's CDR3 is CASSQNSGGPTGELFF. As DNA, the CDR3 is TGCGCCAGCAGCCAGAATAGCGGGGGGCCCACCGGGGAGCTGTTTTTT.